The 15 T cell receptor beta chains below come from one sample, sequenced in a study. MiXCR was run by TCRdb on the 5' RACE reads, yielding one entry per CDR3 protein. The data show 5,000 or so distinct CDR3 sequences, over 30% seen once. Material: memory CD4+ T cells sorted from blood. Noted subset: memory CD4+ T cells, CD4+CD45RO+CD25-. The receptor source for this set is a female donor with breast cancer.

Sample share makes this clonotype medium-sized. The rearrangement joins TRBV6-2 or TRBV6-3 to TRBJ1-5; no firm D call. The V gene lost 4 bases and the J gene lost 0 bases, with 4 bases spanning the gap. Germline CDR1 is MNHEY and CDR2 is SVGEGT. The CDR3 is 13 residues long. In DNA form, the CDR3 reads TGTGCCAGCAGTTCGAATAGCAATCAGCCCCAGCATTTT. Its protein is CASSSNSNQPQHF.

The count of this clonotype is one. The DNA for the CDR3 is TGTGCCAGCAGCTTAAGCGGGAGTGGTCCAGATACGCAGTATTTT. This encodes CASSLSGSGPDTQYF. This chain connects TRBV7-3 to TRBJ2-3; 7 positions match TRBD2. CDR1 is SGHTA, CDR2 FQGTGA, per germline. The CDR3 extends over 15 amino acids. The trim removed 1 base at V and 4 bases at J, leaving 5 bases unmatched.

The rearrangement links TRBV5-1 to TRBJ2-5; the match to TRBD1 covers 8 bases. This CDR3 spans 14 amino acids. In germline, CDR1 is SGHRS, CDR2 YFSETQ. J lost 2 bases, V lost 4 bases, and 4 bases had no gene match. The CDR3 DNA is TGCGCCAGCAGCCTCTGGACAGGGCAAGAGACCCAGTACTTC. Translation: CASSLWTGQETQYF.

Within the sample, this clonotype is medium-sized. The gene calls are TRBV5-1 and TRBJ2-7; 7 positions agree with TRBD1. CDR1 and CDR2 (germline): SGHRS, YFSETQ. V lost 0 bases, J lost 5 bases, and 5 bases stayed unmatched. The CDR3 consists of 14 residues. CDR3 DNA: TGCGCCAGCAGCTTGGAGACAGGGAAGCACGAGCAGTACTTC. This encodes CASSLETGKHEQYF. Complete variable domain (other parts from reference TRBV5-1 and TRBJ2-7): KAGVTQTPRYLIKTRGQQVTLSCSPISGHRSVSWYQQTPGQGLQFLFEYFSETQRNKGNFPGRFSGRQFSNSRSEMNVSTLELGDSALYLCASSLETGKHEQYFGPGTRLTVT.

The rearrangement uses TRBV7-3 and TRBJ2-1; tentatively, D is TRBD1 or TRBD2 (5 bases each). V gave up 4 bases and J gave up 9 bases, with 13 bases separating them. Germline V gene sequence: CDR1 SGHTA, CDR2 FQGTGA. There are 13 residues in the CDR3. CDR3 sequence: CASSSRVRGEQFF. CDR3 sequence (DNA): TGTGCCAGCAGCTCCAGGGTCCGGGGTGAGCAGTTCTTC.

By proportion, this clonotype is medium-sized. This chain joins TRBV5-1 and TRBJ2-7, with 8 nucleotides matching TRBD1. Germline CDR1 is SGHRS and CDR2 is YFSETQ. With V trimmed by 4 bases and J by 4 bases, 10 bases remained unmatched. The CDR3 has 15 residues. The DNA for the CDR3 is TGCGCCAGCAGCCTCCGGGACAGGATGGAGTACGAGCAGTACTTC. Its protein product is CASSLRDRMEYEQYF.

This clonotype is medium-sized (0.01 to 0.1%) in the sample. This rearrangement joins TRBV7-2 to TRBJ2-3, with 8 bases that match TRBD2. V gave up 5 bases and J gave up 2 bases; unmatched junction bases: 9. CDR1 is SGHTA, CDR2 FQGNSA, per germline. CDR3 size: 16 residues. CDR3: CASSPTRTSPTDTQYF. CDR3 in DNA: TGTGCCAGCAGCCCGACTCGGACTAGCCCCACAGATACGCAGTATTTT.

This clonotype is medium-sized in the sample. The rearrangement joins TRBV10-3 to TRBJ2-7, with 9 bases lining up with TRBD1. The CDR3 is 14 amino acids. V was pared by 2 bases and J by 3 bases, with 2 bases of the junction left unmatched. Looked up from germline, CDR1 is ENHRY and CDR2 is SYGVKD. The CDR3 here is CAISEAGQGYEQYF. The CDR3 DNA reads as TGTGCCATCAGTGAGGCGGGACAGGGCTACGAGCAGTACTTC.

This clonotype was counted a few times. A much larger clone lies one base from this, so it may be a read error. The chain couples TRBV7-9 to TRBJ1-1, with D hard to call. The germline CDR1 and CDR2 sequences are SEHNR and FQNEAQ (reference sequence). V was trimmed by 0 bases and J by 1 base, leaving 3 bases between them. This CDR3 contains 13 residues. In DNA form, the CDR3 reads TGTGCCAGCAGCTTAGCGGGGAACACTGAAGCTTTCTTT. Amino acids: CASSLAGNTEAFF.

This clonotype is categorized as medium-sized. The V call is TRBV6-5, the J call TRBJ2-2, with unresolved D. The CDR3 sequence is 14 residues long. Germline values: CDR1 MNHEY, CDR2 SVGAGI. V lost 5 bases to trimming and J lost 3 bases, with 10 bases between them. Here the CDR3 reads CASSRHRDTGELFF. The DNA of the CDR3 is TGTGCCAGCAGTCGGCACCGGGACACCGGGGAGCTGTTTTTT.

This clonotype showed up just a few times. The CDR3 loop is CASQNREGARIQYF. As DNA, the CDR3 is TGTGCCAGCCAAAACCGGGAGGGGGCGAGAATCCAGTACTTC. The gene calls are TRBV12-3 or TRBV12-4 and TRBJ2-5, with D perhaps matching TRBD2 (8 bases). This CDR3 is built from 14 residues. V was shortened by 8 bases and J by 10 bases, with 23 bases between the two germline ends.

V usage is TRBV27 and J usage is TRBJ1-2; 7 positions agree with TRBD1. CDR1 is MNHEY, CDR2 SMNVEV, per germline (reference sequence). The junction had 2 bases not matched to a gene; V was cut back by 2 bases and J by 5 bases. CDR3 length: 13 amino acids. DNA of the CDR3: TGTGCCAGCAGTTTAGGACAGGATTATGGCTACACCTTC. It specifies CASSLGQDYGYTF.

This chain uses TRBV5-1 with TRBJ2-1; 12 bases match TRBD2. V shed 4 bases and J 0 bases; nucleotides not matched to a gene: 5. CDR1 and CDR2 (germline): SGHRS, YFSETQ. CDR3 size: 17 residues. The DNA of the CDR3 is TGCGCCAGCAGCCCAGGACTAGCGGGACCCTCCTACAATGAGCAGTTCTTC. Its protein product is CASSPGLAGPSYNEQFF. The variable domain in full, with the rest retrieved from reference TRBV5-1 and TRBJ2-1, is KAGVTQTPRYLIKTRGQQVTLSCSPISGHRSVSWYQQTPGQGLQFLFEYFSETQRNKGNFPGRFSGRQFSNSRSEMNVSTLELGDSALYLCASSPGLAGPSYNEQFFGPGTRLTVL.

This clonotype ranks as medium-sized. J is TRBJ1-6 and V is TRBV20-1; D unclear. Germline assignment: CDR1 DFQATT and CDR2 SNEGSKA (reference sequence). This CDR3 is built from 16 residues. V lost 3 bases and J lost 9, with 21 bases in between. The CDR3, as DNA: TGCAGTGCTAGGGGGTTTGACCCCCAGAAGGGTTCACCCCTCCACTTT. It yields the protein CSARGFDPQKGSPLHF.

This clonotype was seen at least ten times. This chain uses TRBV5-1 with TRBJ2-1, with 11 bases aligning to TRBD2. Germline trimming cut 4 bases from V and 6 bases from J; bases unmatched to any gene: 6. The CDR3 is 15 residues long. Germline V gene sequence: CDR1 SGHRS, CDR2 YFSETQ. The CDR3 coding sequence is TGCGCCAGCAGCAGACTAGCGGGGAACGGCAATGAGCAGTTCTTC. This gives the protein CASSRLAGNGNEQFF.